The clone carrying this TCR beta chain qualifies as medium-sized. This same CDR3 is encoded by further DNA sequences in the sample. V lost 5 bases and J 3 bases, leaving 7 bases between the germline ends. Germline lookup yields CDR1 LNHDA and CDR2 SQIVND (reference sequence). The CDR3 extends over 13 amino acids. This sample is drawn from a study of metastatic and nonmetastatic thyroid tumors. Study-level background: Comparative analysis of repertoires was undertaken across blood and tumor or nodule tissue obtained from malignant and benign thyroid patients.

Thyroid surgery was preceded by no treatment in any patient. From the PCR reads, TCRdb re-called clones with MiXCR. The sample lists roughly 15,000 clones, around 20% occurring once. The sequence was collected from a female donor with papillary thyroid cancer or a benign thyroid nodule (not recorded which). Some clones in this sample may be carry-over from other donors' samples. The sample consisted of blood. V gene TRBV19 combines with J gene TRBJ2-2, with D perhaps matching TRBD1 (6 bases). The CDR3 DNA reads as TGTGCCAGTAGTCGGACAGACACCGGGGAGCTGTTTTTT. It specifies CASSRTDTGELFF.